The clone carrying this T cell receptor beta chain was counted once. The record originates from a study of blood T cell repertoires in COVID-19. About the research overall: In each case, the material was cDNA or gDNA derived from T cells, B-cell-depleted T cells, or PBMCs.

Only in-frame clones appear in the TCRdb table, and some are missing; sequencing was by immunoSEQ multiplex PCR. Here the sample spans about 120,000 clones, around nine tenths being singletons. V was trimmed by 3 bases and J by 7 bases, leaving 13 bases between them. Germline-derived CDR1 and CDR2 are SGHTA and FQGNSA. The CDR3 has 14 amino acids. What was sequenced was peripheral blood. The chain carries TRBV7-2 and TRBJ1-5; a weak D match, TRBD1 (6 bases). The TCR comes from a human donor in a cohort sampled during active COVID-19. CDR3 in amino acids: CASSLDRGAQPQHF. CDR3 DNA sequence: TGTGCCAGCAGCTTGGACAGAGGGGCGCAGCCCCAGCATTTT.